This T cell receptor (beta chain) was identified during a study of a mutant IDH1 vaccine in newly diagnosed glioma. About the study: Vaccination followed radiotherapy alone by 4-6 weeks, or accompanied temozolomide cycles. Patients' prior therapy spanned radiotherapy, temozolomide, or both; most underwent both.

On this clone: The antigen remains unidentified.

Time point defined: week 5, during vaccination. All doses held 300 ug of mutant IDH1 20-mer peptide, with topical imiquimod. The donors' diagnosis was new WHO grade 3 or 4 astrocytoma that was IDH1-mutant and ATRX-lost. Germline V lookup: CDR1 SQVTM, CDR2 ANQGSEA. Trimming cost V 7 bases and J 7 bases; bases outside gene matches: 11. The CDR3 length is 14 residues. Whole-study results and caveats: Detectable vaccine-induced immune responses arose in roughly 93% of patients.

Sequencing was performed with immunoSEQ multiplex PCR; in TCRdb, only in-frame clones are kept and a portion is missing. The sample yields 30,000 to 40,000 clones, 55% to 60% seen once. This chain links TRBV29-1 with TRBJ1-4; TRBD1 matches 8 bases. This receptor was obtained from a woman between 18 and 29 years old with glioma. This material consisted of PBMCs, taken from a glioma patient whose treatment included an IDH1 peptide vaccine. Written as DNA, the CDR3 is TGCAGCGCCGCCGCCGGGACAGGAGGTGAAAAACTGTTTTTT. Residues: CSAAAGTGGEKLFF. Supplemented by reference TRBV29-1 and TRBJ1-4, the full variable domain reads SAVISQKPSRDICQRGTSLTIQCQVDSQVTMMFWYRQQPGQSLTLIATANQGSEATYESGFVIDKFPISRPNLTFSTLTVSNMSPEDSSIYLCSAAAGTGGEKLFFGSGTQLSVL.